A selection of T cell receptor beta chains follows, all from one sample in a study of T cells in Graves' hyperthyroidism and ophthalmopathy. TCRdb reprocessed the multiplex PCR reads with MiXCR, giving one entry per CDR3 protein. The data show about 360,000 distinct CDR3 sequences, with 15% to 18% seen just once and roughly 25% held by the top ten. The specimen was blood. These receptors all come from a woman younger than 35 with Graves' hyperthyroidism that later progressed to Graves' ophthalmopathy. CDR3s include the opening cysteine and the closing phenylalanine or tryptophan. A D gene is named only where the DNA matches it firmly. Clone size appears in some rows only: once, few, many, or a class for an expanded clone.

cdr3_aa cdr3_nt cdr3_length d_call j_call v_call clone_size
CASSIVRGKSYNEQFF TGTGCCAGTAGTATCGTTAGAGGGAAATCCTACAATGAGCAGTTCTTC 16 . TRBJ2-1 TRBV19 few
CASSNQGLAGVETQYF TGTGCCAGTAGTAACCAGGGACTAGCGGGAGTTGAGACCCAGTACTTC 16 TRBD2 TRBJ2-5 TRBV19 .
CSVDSQGGEKLFF TGCAGCGTTGATAGCCAGGGCGGAGAAAAACTGTTTTTT 13 . TRBJ1-4 TRBV29-1 .
CASSYSASGFYEQYF TGTGCCAGCAGTTATTCAGCTAGCGGGTTCTACGAGCAGTACTTC 15 TRBD2 TRBJ2-7 TRBV6-1 many
CSASRTANTDTQYF TGCAGTGCTAGTAGGACAGCTAACACAGATACGCAGTATTTT 14 . TRBJ2-3 TRBV20-1 many
CASSSGLAGVTGGELFF TGTGCCAGCAGCTCGGGACTAGCGGGAGTTACTGGCGGGGAGCTGTTTTTT 17 TRBD2 TRBJ2-2 TRBV5-4 .
CATTSPGWGRETQYF TGTGCCACCACCTCCCCGGGGTGGGGGCGAGAGACCCAGTACTTC 15 . TRBJ2-5 TRBV6-2/TRBV6-3 .
CASGLNWGTEAFF TGTGCTAGTGGTTTGAATTGGGGCACTGAAGCTTTCTTT 13 . TRBJ1-1 TRBV12-5 .
CASSEGRGVTYNEQFF TGTGCCAGCAGTGAAGGCCGCGGAGTTACGTACAATGAGCAGTTCTTC 16 . TRBJ2-1 TRBV6-1 .
CASSFSGQYQETQYF TGTGCCAGCAGCTTTAGCGGACAGTACCAAGAGACCCAGTACTTC 15 . TRBJ2-5 TRBV28 many
CASSFGQKGDEQFF TGTGCCAGCAGCTTCGGACAGAAAGGCGATGAGCAGTTCTTC 14 . TRBJ2-1 TRBV7-6 many
CASSLFPRQGANTEAFF TGTGCCAGTAGCCTCTTCCCCAGACAGGGGGCGAACACTGAAGCTTTCTTT 17 TRBD1 TRBJ1-1 TRBV19 few
CSAEGGAKNIQYF TGCAGTGCAGAAGGGGGGGCCAAAAACATTCAGTACTTC 13 . TRBJ2-4 TRBV20-1 .
CASSSRDNSVPNYGYTF TGTGCCAGCAGTTCCCGGGACAACTCTGTCCCTAACTATGGCTACACCTTC 17 . TRBJ1-2 TRBV6-1 many
CASSPFSDEQFF TGTGCCAGCTCACCTTTCTCGGATGAGCAGTTCTTC 12 . TRBJ2-1 TRBV18 few